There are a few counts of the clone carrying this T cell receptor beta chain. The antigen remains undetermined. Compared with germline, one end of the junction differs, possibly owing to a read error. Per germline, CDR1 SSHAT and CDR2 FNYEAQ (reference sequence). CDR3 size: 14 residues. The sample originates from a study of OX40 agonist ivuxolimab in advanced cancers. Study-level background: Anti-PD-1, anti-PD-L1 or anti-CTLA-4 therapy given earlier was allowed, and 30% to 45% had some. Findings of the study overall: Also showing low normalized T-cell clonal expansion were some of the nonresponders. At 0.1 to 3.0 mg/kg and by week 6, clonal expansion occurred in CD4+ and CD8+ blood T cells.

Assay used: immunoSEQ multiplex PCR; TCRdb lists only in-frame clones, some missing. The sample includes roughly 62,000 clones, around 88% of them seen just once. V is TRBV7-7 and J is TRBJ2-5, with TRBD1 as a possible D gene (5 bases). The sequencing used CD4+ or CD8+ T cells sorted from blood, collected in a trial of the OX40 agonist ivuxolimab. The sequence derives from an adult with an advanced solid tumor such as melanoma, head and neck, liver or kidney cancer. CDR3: CASSSRQSQETQYF. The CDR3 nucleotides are TGTGCTAGCAGCTCTCGACAGTCACAAGAGACCCAGTACTTC.